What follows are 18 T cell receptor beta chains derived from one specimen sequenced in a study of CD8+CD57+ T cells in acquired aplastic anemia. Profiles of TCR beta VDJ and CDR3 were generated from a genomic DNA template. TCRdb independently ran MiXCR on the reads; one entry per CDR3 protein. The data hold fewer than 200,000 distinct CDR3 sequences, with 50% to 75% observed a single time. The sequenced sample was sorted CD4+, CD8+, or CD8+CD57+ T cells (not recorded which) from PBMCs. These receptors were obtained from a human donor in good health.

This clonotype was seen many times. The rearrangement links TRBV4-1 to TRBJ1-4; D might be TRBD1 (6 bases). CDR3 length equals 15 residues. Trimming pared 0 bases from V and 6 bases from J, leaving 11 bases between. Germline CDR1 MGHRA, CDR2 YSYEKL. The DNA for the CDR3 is TGCGCCAGCAGCCAAGAAGACAGGACTTATGAAAAACTGTTTTTT. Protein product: CASSQEDRTYEKLFF.

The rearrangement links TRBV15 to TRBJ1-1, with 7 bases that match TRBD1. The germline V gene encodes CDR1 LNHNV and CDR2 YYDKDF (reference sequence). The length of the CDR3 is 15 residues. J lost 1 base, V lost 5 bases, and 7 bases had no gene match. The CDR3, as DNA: TGTGCCACCAGCCCCCCCGGGACAGCGAACACTGAAGCTTTCTTT. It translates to CATSPPGTANTEAFF.

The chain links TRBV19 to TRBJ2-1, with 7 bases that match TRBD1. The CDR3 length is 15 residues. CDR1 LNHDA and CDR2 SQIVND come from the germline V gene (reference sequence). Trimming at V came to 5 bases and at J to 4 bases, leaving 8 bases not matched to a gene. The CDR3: CASSADRDWYNEQFF. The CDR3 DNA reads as TGTGCCAGTAGTGCCGACAGGGATTGGTACAATGAGCAGTTCTTC.

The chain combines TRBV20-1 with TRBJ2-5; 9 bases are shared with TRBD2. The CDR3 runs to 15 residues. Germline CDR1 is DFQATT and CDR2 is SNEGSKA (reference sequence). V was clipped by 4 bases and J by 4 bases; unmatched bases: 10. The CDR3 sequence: CSATRGAGGRETQYF. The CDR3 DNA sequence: TGCAGTGCTACCCGGGGAGCGGGGGGAAGAGAGACCCAGTACTTC.

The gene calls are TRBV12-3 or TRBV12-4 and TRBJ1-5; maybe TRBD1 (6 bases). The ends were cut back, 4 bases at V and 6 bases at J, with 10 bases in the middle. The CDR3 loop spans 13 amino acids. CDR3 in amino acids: CASSWEGVQPQHF. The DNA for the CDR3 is TGTGCCAGCAGTTGGGAGGGGGTTCAGCCCCAGCATTTT.

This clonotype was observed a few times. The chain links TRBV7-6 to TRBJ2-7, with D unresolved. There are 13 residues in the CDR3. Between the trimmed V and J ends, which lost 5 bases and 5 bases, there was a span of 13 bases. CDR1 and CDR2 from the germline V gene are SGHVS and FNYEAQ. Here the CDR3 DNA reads TGTGCCAGCAGCGAGAACCTTGGCGACGAGCAGTACTTC. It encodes CASSENLGDEQYF.

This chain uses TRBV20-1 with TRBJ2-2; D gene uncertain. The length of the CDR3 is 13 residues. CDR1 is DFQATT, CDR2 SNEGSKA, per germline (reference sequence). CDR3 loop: CTPQDQNTGELFF. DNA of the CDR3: TGCACCCCCCAGGACCAGAACACCGGGGAGCTGTTTTTT.

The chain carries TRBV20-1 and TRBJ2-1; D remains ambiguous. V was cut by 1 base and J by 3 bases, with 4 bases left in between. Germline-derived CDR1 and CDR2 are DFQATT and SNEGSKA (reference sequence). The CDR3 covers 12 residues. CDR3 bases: TGCAGTGCTAGAGGCTACTACAATGAGCAGTTCTTC. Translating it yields CSARGYYNEQFF.

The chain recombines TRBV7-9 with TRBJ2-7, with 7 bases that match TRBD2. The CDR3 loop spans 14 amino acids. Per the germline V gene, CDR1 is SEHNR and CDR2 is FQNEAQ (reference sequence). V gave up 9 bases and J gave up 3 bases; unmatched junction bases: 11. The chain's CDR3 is CASSWGGGNYEQYF. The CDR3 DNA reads TGTGCCAGTAGTTGGGGCGGGGGAAACTACGAGCAGTACTTC.

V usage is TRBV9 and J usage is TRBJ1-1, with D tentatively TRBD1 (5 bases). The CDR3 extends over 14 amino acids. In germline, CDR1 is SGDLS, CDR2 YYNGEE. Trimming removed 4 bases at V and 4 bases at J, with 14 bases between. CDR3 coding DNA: TGTGCCAGCAGCCCCCAAGGGGAGGGCACTGAAGCTTTCTTT. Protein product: CASSPQGEGTEAFF. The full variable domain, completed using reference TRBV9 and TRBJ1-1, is DSGVTQTPKHLITATGQRVTLRCSPRSGDLSVYWYQQSLDQGLQFLIQYYNGEERAKGNILERFSAQQFPDLHSELNLSSLELGDSALYFCASSPQGEGTEAFFGQGTRLTVV.

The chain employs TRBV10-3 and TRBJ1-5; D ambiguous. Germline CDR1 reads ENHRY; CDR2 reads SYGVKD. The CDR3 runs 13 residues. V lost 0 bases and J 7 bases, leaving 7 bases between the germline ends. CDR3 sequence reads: CAISESLVQPQHF. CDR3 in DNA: TGTGCCATCAGTGAGTCGCTCGTCCAGCCCCAGCATTTT.

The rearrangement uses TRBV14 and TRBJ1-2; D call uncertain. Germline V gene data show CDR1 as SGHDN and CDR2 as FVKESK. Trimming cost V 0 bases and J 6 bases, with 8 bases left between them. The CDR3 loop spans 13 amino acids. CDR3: CASSQDYSHGYTF. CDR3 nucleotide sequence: TGTGCCAGCAGCCAAGATTACAGCCATGGCTACACCTTC.

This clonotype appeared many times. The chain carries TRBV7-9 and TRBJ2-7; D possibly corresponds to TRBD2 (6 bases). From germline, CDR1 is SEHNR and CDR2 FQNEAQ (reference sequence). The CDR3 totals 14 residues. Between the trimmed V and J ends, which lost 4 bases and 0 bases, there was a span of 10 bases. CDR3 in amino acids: CASSYSGFSYEQYF. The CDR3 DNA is TGTGCCAGCAGCTATAGCGGATTCTCCTACGAGCAGTACTTC.

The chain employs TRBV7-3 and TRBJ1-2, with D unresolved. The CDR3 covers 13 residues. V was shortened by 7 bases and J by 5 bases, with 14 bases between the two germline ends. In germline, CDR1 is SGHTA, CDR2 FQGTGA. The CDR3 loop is CASTRAADYGYTF. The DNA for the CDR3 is TGTGCCAGCACCCGGGCGGCGGATTATGGCTACACCTTC.

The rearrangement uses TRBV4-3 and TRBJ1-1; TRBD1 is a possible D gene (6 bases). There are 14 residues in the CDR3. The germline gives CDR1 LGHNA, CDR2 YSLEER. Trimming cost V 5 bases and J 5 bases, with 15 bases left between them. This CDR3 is CASSTRTDRTEAFF. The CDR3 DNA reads TGCGCCAGCAGCACACGGACAGATAGGACTGAAGCTTTCTTT.

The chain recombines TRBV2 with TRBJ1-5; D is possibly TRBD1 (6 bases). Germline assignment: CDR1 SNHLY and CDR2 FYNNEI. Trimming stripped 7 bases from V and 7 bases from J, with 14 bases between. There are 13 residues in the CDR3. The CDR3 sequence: CASTETGRQPQHF. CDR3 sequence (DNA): TGTGCCAGCACCGAAACAGGGCGGCAGCCCCAGCATTTT.

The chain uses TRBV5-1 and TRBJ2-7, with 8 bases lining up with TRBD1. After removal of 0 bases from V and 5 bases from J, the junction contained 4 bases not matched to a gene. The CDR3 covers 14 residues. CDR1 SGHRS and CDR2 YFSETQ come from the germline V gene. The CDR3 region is CASSLDGQGNEQYF. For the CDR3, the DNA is TGCGCCAGCAGCTTGGACGGACAGGGAAACGAGCAGTACTTC.

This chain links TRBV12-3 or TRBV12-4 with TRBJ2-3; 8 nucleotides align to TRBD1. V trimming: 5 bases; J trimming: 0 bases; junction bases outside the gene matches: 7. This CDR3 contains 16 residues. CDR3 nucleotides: TGTGCCAGCAGTCCAGGACAGGGCACTAGCACAGATACGCAGTATTTT. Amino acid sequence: CASSPGQGTSTDTQYF.